The 7 T cell receptor beta chains listed next were all sequenced from one sample in a study of shared clonotypes between healthy human individuals (dated by TCRdb to the early 2020s). Library creation used the immunoSEQ multiplex PCR assay. TCRdb obtained this table from immuneACCESS and retained in-frame rearrangements with V and J assigned. These tables miss some clones; where compared with another copy, unresolved V genes account for less than half of the shortfall, and the remainder is unexplained. Present in this sample are approximately 640,000 clones, about two thirds of which were seen just once. Together, the top ten hold around 1.8% of the sample. Sequencing was done on a sample of memory CD4+ T cells sorted from blood. The cell subset or site label here, explained by the study, means: CD45RA-negative fraction. Receptors originate from a woman aged 25 to 45 in good health.

The chain uses TRBV27 and TRBJ1-1, with 7 bases lining up with TRBD1. The junction had 7 bases not matched to a gene; V was cut back by 5 bases and J by 4 bases. This CDR3 is 14 amino acids long. In germline, CDR1 is MNHEY, CDR2 SMNVEV (reference sequence). Here the CDR3 reads CASSGQEVSTEAFF. The DNA of the CDR3 is TGTGCCAGCAGTGGACAGGAGGTAAGCACTGAAGCTTTCTTT.

This clone was seen a single time. The V gene is TRBV6-5, the J gene TRBJ1-1, with D perhaps TRBD1 (5 bases). This CDR3 is built from 16 residues. CDR1 and CDR2 (germline): MNHEY, SVGAGI. V was trimmed by 0 bases and J by 1 base, leaving 12 bases between them. CDR3 DNA: TGTGCCAGCAGTTACTCCGCGGGACGGGGGAACACTGAAGCTTTCTTT. Translation gives CASSYSAGRGNTEAFF.

This clone came up many times. This chain uses TRBV7-8 with TRBJ1-4, with D uncertain. There are 15 residues in the CDR3. Trimming removed 0 bases at V and 8 bases at J, with 13 bases between. Germline lookup yields CDR1 SGHVS and CDR2 FQNEAQ. The CDR3 loop reads CASSLAAGRGEKLFF. CDR3 nucleotide sequence: TGTGCCAGCAGCTTAGCCGCCGGCCGGGGAGAAAAACTGTTTTTT.

The rearrangement joins TRBV11-3 to TRBJ2-2; D is possibly TRBD1 (5 bases). V was clipped by 5 bases and J by 4 bases, with 8 bases between them. This CDR3 contains 13 residues. Germline loops: CDR1 SGHNT, CDR2 YENEEA. CDR3 sequence: CASSDSFTGELFF. CDR3 sequence (DNA): TGTGCCAGCAGCGACAGCTTCACCGGGGAGCTGTTTTTT. Full variable domain (outside the CDR3, taken from reference TRBV11-3 and TRBJ2-2): EAGVVQSPRYKIIEKKQPVAFWCNPISGHNTLYWYLQNLGQGPELLIRYENEEAVDDSQLPKDRFSAERLKGVDSTLKIQPAELGDSAVYLCASSDSFTGELFFGEGSRLTVL.

The V call is TRBV27, the J call TRBJ2-1; the D is unclear. Deletions cut 8 bases from V and 3 bases from J, with 14 bases between. Looked up from germline, CDR1 is MNHEY and CDR2 is SMNVEV (reference sequence). This CDR3 is built from 14 residues. The CDR3 sequence: CASHPRSGYNEQFF. Written as DNA, the CDR3 is TGTGCCAGCCACCCCAGGAGTGGCTACAATGAGCAGTTCTTC.

The chain recombines TRBV6-6 with TRBJ2-5, with unresolved D. TRBJ2-7 matches the DNA end more closely, so the J call is doubtful. The germline V gene encodes CDR1 MNHNY and CDR2 SVGAGI (reference sequence). This CDR3 is built from 13 residues. The CDR3 loop is CASSPGGSYEQYF. The CDR3 DNA is TGTGCCAGCAGCCCCGGCGGCTCCTACGAGCAGTACTTC.

The chain uses TRBV11-2 and TRBJ1-5; unclear D gene. The germline CDR1 and CDR2 sequences are SGHAT and FQNNGV. V was trimmed by 1 base and J by 2 bases, leaving 6 bases between them. The CDR3 contains 14 residues. The CDR3: CASSLAVGNQPQHF. In DNA, the CDR3 is TGTGCCAGCAGCTTAGCGGTTGGCAATCAGCCCCAGCATTTT.